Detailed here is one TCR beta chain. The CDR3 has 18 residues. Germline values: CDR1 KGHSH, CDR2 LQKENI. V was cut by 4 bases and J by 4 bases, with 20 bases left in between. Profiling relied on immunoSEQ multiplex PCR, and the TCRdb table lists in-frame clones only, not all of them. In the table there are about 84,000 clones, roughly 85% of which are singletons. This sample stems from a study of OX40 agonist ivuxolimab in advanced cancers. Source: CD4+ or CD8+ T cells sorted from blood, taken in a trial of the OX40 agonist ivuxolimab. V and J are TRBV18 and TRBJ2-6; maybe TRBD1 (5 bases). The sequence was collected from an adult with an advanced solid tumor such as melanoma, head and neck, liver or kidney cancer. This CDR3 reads CASSLNQGPPAGANVLTF. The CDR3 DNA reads TGTGCCAGCTCACTAAACCAGGGTCCGCCCGCCGGGGCCAACGTCCTGACTTTC.